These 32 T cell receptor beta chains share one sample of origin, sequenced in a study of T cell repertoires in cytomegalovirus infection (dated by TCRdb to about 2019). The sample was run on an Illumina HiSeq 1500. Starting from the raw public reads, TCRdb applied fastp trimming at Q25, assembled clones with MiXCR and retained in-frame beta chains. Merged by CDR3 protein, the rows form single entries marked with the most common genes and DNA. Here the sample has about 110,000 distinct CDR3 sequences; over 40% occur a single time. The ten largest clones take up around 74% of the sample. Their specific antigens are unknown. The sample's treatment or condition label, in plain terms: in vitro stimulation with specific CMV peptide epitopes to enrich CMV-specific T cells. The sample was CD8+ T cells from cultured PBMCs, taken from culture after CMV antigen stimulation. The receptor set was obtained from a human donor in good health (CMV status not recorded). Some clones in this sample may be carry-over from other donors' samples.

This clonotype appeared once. CDR3 region: CASSQAQGIYGYTF. Written as DNA, the CDR3 is TGCGCCAGCAGCCAAGCACAGGGGATCTATGGCTACACCTTC. The chain recombines TRBV4-1 with TRBJ1-2; 7 nucleotides match TRBD1. V lost 1 base to trimming and J lost 4 bases; unmatched junction nucleotides: 3. CDR1 MGHRA and CDR2 YSYEKL come from the germline V gene. CDR3 length: 14 amino acids.

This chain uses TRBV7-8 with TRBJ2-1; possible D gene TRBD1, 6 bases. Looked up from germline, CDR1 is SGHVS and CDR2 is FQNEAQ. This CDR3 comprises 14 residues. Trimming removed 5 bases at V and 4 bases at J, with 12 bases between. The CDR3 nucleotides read TGTGCCAGCAGCCCACTTGACAGGTACAATGAGCAGTTCTTC. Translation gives CASSPLDRYNEQFF.

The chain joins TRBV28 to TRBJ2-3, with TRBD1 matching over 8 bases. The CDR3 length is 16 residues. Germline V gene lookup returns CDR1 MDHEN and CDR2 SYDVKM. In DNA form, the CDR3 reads TGTGTCATCTCGCCGGGACAGGCTCGTAGCACAGATACGCAGTATTTT. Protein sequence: CVISPGQARSTDTQYF.

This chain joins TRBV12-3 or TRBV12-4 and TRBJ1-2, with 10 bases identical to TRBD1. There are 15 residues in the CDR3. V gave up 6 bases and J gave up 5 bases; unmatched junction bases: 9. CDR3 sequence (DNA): TGTGCCAGCAGCCATAGGACAGGGGGAAGTTATGGCTACACCTTC. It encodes CASSHRTGGSYGYTF.

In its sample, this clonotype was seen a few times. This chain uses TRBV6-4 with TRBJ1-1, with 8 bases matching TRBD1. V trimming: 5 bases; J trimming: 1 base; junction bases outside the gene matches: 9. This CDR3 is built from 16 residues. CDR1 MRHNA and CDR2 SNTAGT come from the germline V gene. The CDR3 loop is CASSPTRQGKNTEAFF. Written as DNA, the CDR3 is TGTGCCAGCAGTCCAACCCGACAGGGGAAGAACACTGAAGCTTTCTTT.

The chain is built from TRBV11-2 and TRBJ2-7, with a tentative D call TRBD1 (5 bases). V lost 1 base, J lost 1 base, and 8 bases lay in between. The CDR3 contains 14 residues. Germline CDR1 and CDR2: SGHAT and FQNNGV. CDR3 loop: CASSLGGHSYEQYF. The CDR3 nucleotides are TGTGCCAGCAGCTTAGGTGGACATTCCTACGAGCAGTACTTC. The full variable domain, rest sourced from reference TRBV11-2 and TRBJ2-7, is EAGVAQSPRYKIIEKRQSVAFWCNPISGHATLYWYQQILGQGPKLLIQFQNNGVVDDSQLPKDRFSAERLKGVDSTLKIQPAKLEDSAVYLCASSLGGHSYEQYFGPGTRLTVT.

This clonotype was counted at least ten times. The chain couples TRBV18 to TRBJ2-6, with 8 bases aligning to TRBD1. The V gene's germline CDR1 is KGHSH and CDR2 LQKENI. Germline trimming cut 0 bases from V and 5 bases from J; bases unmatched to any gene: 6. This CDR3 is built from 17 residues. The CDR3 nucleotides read TGTGCCAGCTCACCACCGGGACAGGATCTCTGGGCCAACGTCCTGACTTTC. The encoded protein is CASSPPGQDLWANVLTF.

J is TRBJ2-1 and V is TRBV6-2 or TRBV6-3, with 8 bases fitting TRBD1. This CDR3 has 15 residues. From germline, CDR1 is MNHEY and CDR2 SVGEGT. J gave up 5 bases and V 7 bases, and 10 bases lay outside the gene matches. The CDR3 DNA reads TGTGCCAGCACCACCTGGGACAGGAGTCACAATGAGCAGTTCTTC. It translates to CASTTWDRSHNEQFF.

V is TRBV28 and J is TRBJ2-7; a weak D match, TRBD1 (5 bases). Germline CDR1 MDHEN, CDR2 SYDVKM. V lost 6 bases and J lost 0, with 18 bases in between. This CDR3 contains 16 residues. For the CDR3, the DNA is TGTGCCAGCAGGCATGCGGTCGCAGGGTCCTCCTACGAGCAGTACTTC. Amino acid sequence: CASRHAVAGSSYEQYF.

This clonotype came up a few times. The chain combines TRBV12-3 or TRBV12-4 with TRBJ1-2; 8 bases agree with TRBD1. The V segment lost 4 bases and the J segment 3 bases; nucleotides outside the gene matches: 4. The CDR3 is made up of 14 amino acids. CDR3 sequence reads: CASSSDRDYYGYTF. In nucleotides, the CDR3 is TGTGCCAGCAGTTCGGACAGGGACTACTATGGCTACACCTTC.

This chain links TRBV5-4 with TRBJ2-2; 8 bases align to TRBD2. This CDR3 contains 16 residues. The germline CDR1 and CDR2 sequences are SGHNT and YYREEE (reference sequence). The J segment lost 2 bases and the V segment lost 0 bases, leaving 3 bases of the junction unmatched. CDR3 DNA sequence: TGTGCCAGCAGCTTGGGAATAGCGGGAAACACCGGGGAGCTGTTTTTT. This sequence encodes CASSLGIAGNTGELFF. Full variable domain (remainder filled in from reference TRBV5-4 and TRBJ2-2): ETGVTQSPTHLIKTRGQQVTLRCSSQSGHNTVSWYQQALGQGPQFIFQYYREEENGRGNFPPRFSGLQFPNYSSELNVNALELDDSALYLCASSLGIAGNTGELFFGEGSRLTVL.

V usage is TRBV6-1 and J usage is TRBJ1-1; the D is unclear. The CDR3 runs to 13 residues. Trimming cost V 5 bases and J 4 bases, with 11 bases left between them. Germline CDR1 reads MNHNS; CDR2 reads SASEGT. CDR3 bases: TGTGCCAGCAGTTACGAGGAGACCACTGAAGCTTTCTTT. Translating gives CASSYEETTEAFF.

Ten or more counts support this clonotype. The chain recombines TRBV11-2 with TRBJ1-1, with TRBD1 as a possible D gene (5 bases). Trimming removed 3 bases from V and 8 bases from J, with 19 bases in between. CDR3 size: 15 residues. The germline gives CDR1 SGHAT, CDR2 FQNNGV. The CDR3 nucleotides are TGTGCCAGCAGCTTGAGAACAGGTCTGCCCCTCGAAGCTTTCTTT. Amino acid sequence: CASSLRTGLPLEAFF.

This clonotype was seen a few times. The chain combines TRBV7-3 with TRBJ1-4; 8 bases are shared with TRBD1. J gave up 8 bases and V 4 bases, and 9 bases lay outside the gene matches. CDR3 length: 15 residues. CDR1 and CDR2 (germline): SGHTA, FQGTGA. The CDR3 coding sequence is TGTGCCAGCAGCTCCACAGGGGGAAAGGGAGAAAAACTGTTTTTT. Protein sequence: CASSSTGGKGEKLFF.

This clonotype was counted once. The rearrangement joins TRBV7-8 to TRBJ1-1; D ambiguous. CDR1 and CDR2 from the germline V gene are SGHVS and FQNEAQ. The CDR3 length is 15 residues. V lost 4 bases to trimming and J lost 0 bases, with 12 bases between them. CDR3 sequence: CASSSHPLMNTEAFF. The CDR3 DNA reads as TGTGCCAGCAGCTCCCACCCTCTCATGAACACTGAAGCTTTCTTT.

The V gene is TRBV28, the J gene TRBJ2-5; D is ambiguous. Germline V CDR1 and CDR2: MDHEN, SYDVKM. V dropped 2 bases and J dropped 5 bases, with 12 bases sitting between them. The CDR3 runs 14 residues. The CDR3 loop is CASSLPAGRETQYF. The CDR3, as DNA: TGTGCCAGCAGTTTACCCGCCGGCAGGGAGACCCAGTACTTC.

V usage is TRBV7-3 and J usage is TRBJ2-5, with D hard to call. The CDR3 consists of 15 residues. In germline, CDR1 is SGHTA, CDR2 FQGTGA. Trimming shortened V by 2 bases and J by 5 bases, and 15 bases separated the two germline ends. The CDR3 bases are TGTGCCAGCAGCTTAGGGGTAGACACGGAGGAGACCCAGTACTTC. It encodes CASSLGVDTEETQYF.

Written as DNA, the CDR3 is TGTGCCAGTAGTATAGGGGGACAGGGGATCAATCAGCCCCAGCATTTT. As protein: CASSIGGQGINQPQHF. V gene TRBV19 combines with J gene TRBJ1-5, with TRBD1 matching 10 bases. Trimming at V came to 1 base and at J to 3 bases, leaving 3 bases not matched to a gene. This CDR3 is 16 amino acids long. Germline CDR1 and CDR2: LNHDA and SQIVND (reference sequence). The whole variable domain, filled in from reference TRBV19 and TRBJ1-5, reads DGGITQSPKYLFRKEGQNVTLSCEQNLNHDAMYWYRQDPGQGLRLIYYSQIVNDFQKGDIAEGYSVSREKKESFPLTVTSAQKNPTAFYLCASSIGGQGINQPQHFGDGTRLSIL.

CDR3 in DNA: TGTGCCAGCAATTCCCCTCTAGGCACAGATACGCAGTATTTT. This gives the protein CASNSPLGTDTQYF. The chain carries TRBV6-6 and TRBJ2-3; unclear D gene. Germline-derived CDR1 and CDR2 are MNHNY and SVGAGI (reference sequence). V lost 7 bases and J 1 base, leaving 12 bases between the germline ends. The CDR3 has 14 amino acids.

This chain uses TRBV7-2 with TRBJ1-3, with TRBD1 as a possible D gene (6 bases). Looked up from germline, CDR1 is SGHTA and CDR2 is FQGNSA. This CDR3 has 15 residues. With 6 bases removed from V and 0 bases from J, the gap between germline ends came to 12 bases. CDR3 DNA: TGTGCCAGCAGGACTCAGGGGAGCTCTGGAAACACCATATATTTT. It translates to CASRTQGSSGNTIYF. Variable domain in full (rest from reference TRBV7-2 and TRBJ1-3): GAGVSQSPSNKVTEKGKDVELRCDPISGHTALYWYRQSLGQGLEFLIYFQGNSAPDKSGLPSDRFSAERTGGSVSTLTIQRTQQEDSAVYLCASRTQGSSGNTIYFGEGSWLTVV.

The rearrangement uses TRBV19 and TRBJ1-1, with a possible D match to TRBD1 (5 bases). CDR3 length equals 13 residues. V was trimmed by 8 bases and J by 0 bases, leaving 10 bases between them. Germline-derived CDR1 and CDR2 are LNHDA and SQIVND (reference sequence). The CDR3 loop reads CASQGGLNTEAFF. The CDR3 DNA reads TGTGCCAGTCAGGGAGGTCTGAACACTGAAGCTTTCTTT.

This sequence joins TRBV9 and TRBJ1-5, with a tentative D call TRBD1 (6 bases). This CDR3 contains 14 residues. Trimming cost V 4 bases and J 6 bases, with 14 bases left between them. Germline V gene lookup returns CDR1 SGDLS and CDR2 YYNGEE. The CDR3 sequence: CASSYAGGTQPQHF. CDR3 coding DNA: TGTGCCAGCAGCTATGCTGGGGGCACTCAGCCCCAGCATTTT.

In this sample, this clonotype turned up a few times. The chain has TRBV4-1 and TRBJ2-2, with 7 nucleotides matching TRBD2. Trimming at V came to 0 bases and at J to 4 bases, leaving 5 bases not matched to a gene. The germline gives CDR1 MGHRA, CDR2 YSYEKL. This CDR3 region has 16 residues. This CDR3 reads CASSQEKGGGTGELFF. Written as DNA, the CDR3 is TGCGCCAGCAGCCAAGAGAAAGGCGGGGGCACCGGGGAGCTGTTTTTT.

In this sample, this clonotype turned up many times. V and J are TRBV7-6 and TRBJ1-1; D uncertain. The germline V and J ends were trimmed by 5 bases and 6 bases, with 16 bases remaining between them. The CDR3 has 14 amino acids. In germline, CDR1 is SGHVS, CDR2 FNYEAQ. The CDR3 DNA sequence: TGTGCCAGCAGCCCTAATTCAGTGTTGGCTGAAGCTTTCTTT. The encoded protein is CASSPNSVLAEAFF.

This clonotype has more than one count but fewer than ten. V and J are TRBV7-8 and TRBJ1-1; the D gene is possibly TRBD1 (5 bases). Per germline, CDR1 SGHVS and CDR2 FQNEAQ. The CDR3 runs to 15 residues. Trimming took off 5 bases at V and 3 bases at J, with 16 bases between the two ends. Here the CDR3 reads CASSPRTPGDTEAFF. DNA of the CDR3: TGTGCCAGCAGCCCGAGGACTCCGGGGGACACTGAAGCTTTCTTT.

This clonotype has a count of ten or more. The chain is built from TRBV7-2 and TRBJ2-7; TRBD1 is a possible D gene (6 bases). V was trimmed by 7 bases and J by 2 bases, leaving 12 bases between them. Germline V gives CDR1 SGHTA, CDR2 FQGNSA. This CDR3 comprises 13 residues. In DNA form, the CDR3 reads TGTGCCAGCACCCCGGACAGCCCCTACGAGCAGTACTTC. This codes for CASTPDSPYEQYF.

This CDR3 is CASATTGAEQYF. The CDR3 coding sequence is TGTGCCAGCGCTACAACAGGGGCCGAGCAGTACTTC. This chain connects TRBV6-6 to TRBJ2-7; 7 positions agree with TRBD1. In germline, CDR1 is MNHNY, CDR2 SVGAGI (reference sequence). The CDR3 has 12 residues. Trimming removed 8 bases from V and 6 bases from J; junction bases left unmatched: 7.

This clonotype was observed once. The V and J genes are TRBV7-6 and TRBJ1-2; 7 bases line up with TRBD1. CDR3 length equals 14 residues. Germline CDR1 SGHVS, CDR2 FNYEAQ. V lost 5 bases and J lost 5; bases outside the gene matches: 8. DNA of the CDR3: TGTGCCAGCAGCCAACGAGGACAGGAGTATGGCTACACCTTC. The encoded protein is CASSQRGQEYGYTF.

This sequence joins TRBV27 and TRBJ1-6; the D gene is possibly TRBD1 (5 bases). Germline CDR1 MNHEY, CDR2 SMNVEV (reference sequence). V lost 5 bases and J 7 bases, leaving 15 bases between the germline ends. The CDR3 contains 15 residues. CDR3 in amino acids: CASSARLGTNSPLHF. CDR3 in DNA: TGTGCCAGCAGTGCCCGGTTAGGGACCAATTCACCCCTCCACTTT.

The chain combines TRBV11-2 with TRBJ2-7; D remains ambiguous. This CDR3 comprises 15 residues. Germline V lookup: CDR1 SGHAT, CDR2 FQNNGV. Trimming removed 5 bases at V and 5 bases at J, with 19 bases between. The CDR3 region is CASSPTPDLSHEQYF. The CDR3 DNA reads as TGTGCCAGCAGCCCGACGCCGGATCTTTCCCACGAGCAGTACTTC.

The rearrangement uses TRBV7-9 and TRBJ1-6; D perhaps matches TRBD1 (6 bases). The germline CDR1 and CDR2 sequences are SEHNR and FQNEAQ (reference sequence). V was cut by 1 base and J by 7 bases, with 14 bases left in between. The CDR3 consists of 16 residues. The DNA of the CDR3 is TGTGCCAGCAGCTTAGGTTCGACAGGTCCAAATTCACCCCTCCACTTT. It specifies CASSLGSTGPNSPLHF.

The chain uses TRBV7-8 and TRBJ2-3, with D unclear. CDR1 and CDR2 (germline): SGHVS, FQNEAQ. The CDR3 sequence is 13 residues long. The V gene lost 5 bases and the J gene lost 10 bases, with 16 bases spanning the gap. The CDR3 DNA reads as TGTGCCAGCAGCCTACATCGGGCCGCGCCGCAGTATTTT. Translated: CASSLHRAAPQYF.